Presented here are 10 T cell receptor beta chains from one specimen sequenced in a study of CD8 T cells in ankylosing spondylitis. Each CDR3 protein is one row after TCRdb ran MiXCR on the 5' RACE reads. The sample carries 310,000 or so distinct CDR3 sequences, 15% to 25% recorded once. The sequenced sample consisted of blood, either unsorted or a sorted T cell fraction (not recorded which). The source of these receptors is a male donor with ankylosing spondylitis or in good health (not recorded which).

This clonotype was seen a few times. The rearrangement joins TRBV12-3 or TRBV12-4 to TRBJ1-6; D not resolved. V was cut by 6 bases and J by 7 bases, with 13 bases left in between. The CDR3 length is 14 residues. The CDR3 reads CASSAAGRNSPLHF. CDR3 in DNA: TGTGCCAGCAGCGCAGCGGGCAGGAATTCACCCCTCCACTTT.

The V and J genes are TRBV10-3 and TRBJ2-3; 8 bases are shared with TRBD2. From germline, CDR1 is ENHRY and CDR2 SYGVKD. This CDR3 comprises 16 residues. With V trimmed by 3 bases and J by 6 bases, 11 bases remained unmatched. This chain's CDR3 is CAISDPGGGRQDTQYF. CDR3 sequence (DNA): TGTGCCATCAGTGACCCTGGCGGGGGGCGTCAGGATACGCAGTATTTT.

This clonotype occurred many times. The chain uses TRBV12-3 or TRBV12-4 and TRBJ2-1; a possible D gene is TRBD1 (5 bases). CDR3 length equals 15 residues. V was shortened by 3 bases and J by 2 bases, with 11 bases between the two germline ends. The CDR3 region has the DNA TGTGCCAGCAGTTTCTCAGGGTCACCCTACAATGAGCAGTTCTTC. Residues: CASSFSGSPYNEQFF.

This chain connects TRBV27 to TRBJ2-2; D is unclear. V was shortened by 5 bases and J by 6 bases, with 16 bases between the two germline ends. CDR1 MNHEY and CDR2 SMNVEV come from the germline V gene (reference sequence). The CDR3 consists of 15 residues. This chain's CDR3 is CASSMTLGGAGELFF. CDR3 DNA sequence: TGTGCCAGCAGTATGACGCTCGGCGGAGCCGGGGAGCTGTTTTTT.

CDR3 sequence (DNA): TGTGCCAGCAGCCCTGCATCGGACACTGAAGCTTTCTTT. Translation: CASSPASDTEAFF. This chain links TRBV4-2 with TRBJ1-1; D remains unclear. The germline CDR1 and CDR2 sequences are LGHNA and YNFKEQ. The ends were cut back, 4 bases at V and 3 bases at J, with 9 bases in the middle. The CDR3 has 13 amino acids.

The chain is built from TRBV7-6 and TRBJ1-4; D is unclear. V lost 3 bases and J 8 bases, leaving 7 bases between the germline ends. CDR1 is SGHVS, CDR2 FNYEAQ, per germline. This CDR3 comprises 12 residues. The CDR3 sequence: CASSLAHEKLFF. Here the CDR3 DNA reads TGTGCCAGCAGCTTGGCACACGAAAAACTGTTTTTT.

This clonotype was picked up one time. The J gene is TRBJ1-2, the V gene TRBV28; D is uncertain. The germline CDR1 and CDR2 sequences are MDHEN and SYDVKM. V gave up 7 bases and J gave up 4 bases, with 16 bases separating them. The CDR3 has 14 amino acids. The CDR3: CASTRGGPPYGYTF. The CDR3 DNA follows: TGTGCCAGCACCCGGGGAGGGCCTCCCTATGGCTACACCTTC.

At least ten counts were recorded for this clonotype. This rearrangement joins TRBV20-1 to TRBJ2-3; D not certain. The CDR3 is 12 residues long. CDR1 and CDR2 (germline): DFQATT, SNEGSKA (reference sequence). Trimming took 7 bases from V and 2 from J, leaving 10 bases between them. The CDR3 coding sequence is TGCAGTGGGTTTGAGTCCACAGATACGCAGTATTTT. It codes for CSGFESTDTQYF.

This clonotype was detected ten times or more. The rearrangement joins TRBV6-5 to TRBJ2-2, with 7 bases fitting TRBD1. Trimming at V came to 0 bases and at J to 5 bases, leaving 6 bases not matched to a gene. The germline V gene encodes CDR1 MNHEY and CDR2 SVGAGI. The CDR3 extends over 16 amino acids. The CDR3 spells CASSYSGQSRTGELFF. The CDR3 nucleotides read TGTGCCAGCAGTTACTCGGGACAGAGCCGAACCGGGGAGCTGTTTTTT.

This clonotype was detected ten times or more. The chain recombines TRBV5-1 with TRBJ1-4; D possibly corresponds to TRBD1 (6 bases). The CDR3 is 14 amino acids. The germline V gene has CDR1 SGHRS and CDR2 YFSETQ. Trimming took off 4 bases at V and 5 bases at J, with 12 bases between the two ends. CDR3 in DNA: TGCGCCAGCAGCCTCGACAGGATGAATGAAAAACTGTTTTTT. Translation: CASSLDRMNEKLFF.